This T cell receptor (beta chain) comes out of a study of cytomegalovirus exposure and HLA in healthy donors. Across the whole study: Inside one of the first data releases sat about 85 million unique TCRs taken from HLA-typed donors.

CDR3 length: 15 amino acids. The PCR contained 60 Vbeta and 13 Jbeta primers. Measured with immunoSEQ multiplex PCR; TCRdb has only the in-frame clones, and not every one. This table holds 95,000 to 150,000 clones, roughly 81% found once. This TCR derives from a woman aged 25 to 39 in good health and CMV-seronegative. Sequenced: PBMCs. The chain links TRBV23-1 to TRBJ2-5, with D perhaps matching TRBD2 (6 bases). The J call is uncertain, as TRBJ2-7 better fits the DNA end. TRBV23-1 is noted as an ORF with a role that remains uncertain. The CDR3 nucleotides read TGCGCCAGCACTTCTCATGGGGGGAACTCCTACGAGCAGTACTTC. Its translation is CASTSHGGNSYEQYF.